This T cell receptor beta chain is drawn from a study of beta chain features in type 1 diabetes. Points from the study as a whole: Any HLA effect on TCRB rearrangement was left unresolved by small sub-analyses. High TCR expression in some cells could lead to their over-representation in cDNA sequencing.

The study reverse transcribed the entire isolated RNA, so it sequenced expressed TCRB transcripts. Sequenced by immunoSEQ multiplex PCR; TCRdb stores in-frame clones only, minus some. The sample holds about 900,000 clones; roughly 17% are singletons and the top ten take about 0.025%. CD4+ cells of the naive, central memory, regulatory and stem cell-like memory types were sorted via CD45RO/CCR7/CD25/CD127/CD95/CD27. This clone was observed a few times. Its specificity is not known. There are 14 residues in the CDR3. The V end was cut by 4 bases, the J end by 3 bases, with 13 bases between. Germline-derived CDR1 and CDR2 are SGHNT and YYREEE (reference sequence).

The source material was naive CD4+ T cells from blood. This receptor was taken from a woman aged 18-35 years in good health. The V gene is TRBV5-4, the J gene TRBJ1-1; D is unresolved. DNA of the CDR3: TGTGCCAGCAGCACCTTGACCGGCTACACTGAAGCTTTCTTT. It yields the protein CASSTLTGYTEAFF.